This entry concerns a single TCR beta chain. Its antigen is unidentified. These data originate in a study of shared clonotypes between healthy human individuals. Only in-frame clones appear in the TCRdb table, and some are missing; sequencing was by immunoSEQ multiplex PCR. The sample consists of millions of clones, about 95% of them appearing once. Participating donors were healthy, HIV-negative adults free of recent acute infections or vaccinations. General study points: In a handful of donors, about 5% of naive CD4 clonotypes appeared in common.

Germline V gene lookup returns CDR1 MRHNA and CDR2 SNTAGT. V lost 2 bases, J lost 4 bases, and 15 bases lay in between. The CDR3 has 17 amino acids. The rearrangement uses TRBV6-4 and TRBJ1-6; maybe TRBD1 (6 bases). This receptor was obtained from a man between 18 and 35 years old in good health. The sequencing input was naive CD4+ T cells sorted from blood. Sample subset: CD45RA+ positively selected. The CDR3 DNA reads as TGTGCCAGCAGTGACCTGGGGCACGGACAGTATAATTCACCCCTCCACTTT. It codes for CASSDLGHGQYNSPLHF.